The T cell receptor beta chain under discussion was sequenced for a study of cytomegalovirus exposure and HLA in healthy donors. Use of 60 Vbeta and 13 Jbeta primers characterized the PCR. Generated by immunoSEQ multiplex PCR, the TCRdb table keeps only in-frame clones and is missing some. The repertoire includes tens of thousands of clones, around three quarters of them detected once, and approximately 1% sits in the top ten. Healthy donors of bone marrow made up the group. A word on this clone: The antigen is undetermined.

General study findings and limits: Earlier analysis looked at TCR beta V segments, and most were productive about 90% or about 30% of the time.

Sequenced: PBMCs. The source of this sequence is a male donor in good health and CMV-seronegative.

The CDR3, as DNA: TGTGCCAGCAGCGACTATCGGGCCGGGGAGCTGTTTTTT. This translates into CASSDYRAGELFF. J is TRBJ2-2 and V is TRBV11-3, with D possibly being TRBD2 (5 bases). The CDR3 has 13 amino acids. V lost 5 bases and J 6 bases, leaving 10 bases between the germline ends. Per germline, CDR1 SGHNT and CDR2 YENEEA.